The 3 T cell receptor beta chains listed next were all sequenced from one sample in a study of tissue T cells after allogeneic stem cell transplantation. Data came from immunoSEQ multiplex PCR; TCRdb stores just in-frame clones and leaves some out. Among tens of thousands of clones listed, about nine tenths were seen once. Sequenced material: blood, taken before transplantation. The receptors here all came from a woman aged 35-75 years who later had graft-versus-host disease after an allogeneic stem cell transplant.

V is TRBV4-1 and J is TRBJ2-1, with TRBD2 identical over 8 bases. V lost 0 bases to trimming and J lost 15 bases; unmatched junction nucleotides: 13. This CDR3 spans 15 amino acids. The V gene's germline CDR1 is MGHRA and CDR2 YSYEKL. The CDR3 DNA reads as TGCGCCAGCAGCCAAGATACCCCCGGGAGGGGCCCTGGGTTCTTC. It specifies CASSQDTPGRGPGFF.

The rearrangement uses TRBV3-1 (or the pseudogene TRBV3-2) and TRBJ2-5, with D tentatively TRBD1 or TRBD2 (5 bases each). Germline CDR1 and CDR2: LGHDT and YNNKEL (reference sequence). CDR3 length: 15 residues. The germline V and J ends were trimmed by 1 base and 6 bases, with 15 bases remaining between them. The CDR3 bases are TGTGCCAGCAGCCAAGGAAGGTCAGAGGGACAGACCCAGTACTTC. It yields the protein CASSQGRSEGQTQYF.

The chain joins TRBV28 to TRBJ1-6; 9 bases line up with TRBD1. J lost 10 bases, V lost 1 base, and 11 bases had no gene match. Germline CDR1 is MDHEN and CDR2 is SYDVKM. The CDR3 runs 17 residues. The CDR3 loop reads CASSLSPLTGGGSPLHF. The DNA of the CDR3 is TGTGCCAGCAGTTTATCCCCCCTTACAGGGGGCGGGTCACCCCTCCACTTT.